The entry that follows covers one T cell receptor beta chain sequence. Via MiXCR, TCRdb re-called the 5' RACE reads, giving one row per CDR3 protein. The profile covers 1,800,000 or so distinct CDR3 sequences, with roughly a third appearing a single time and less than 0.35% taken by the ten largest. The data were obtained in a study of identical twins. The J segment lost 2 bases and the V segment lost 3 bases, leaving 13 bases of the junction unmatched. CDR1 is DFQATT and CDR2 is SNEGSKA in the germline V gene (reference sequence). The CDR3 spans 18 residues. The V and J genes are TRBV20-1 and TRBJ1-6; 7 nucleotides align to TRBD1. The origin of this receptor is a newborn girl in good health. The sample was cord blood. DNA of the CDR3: TGCAGTGCTAGCCGATTCCGTCAGGGGGTTACCTATAATTCACCCCTCCACTTT. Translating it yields CSASRFRQGVTYNSPLHF.